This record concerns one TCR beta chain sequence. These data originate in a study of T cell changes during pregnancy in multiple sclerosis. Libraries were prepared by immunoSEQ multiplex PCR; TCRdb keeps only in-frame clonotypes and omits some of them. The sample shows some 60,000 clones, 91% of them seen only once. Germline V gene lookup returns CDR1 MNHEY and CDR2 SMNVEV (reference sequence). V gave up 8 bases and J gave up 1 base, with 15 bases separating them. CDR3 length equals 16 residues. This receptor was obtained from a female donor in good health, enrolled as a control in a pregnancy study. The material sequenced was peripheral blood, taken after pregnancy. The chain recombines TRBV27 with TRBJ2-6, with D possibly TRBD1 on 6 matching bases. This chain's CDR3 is CASGQIPLSGANVLTF. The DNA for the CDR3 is TGTGCCAGCGGACAGATACCCTTGTCTGGGGCCAACGTCCTGACTTTC.